There are many counts of the clone carrying this T cell receptor beta chain. TCRdb reprocessed the RT-PCR reads via MiXCR and lists one record per CDR3 protein. The table has more than 600,000 distinct CDR3 sequences, approximately 15% seen once; the top ten hold 3.6%. Trimming took 4 bases from V and 6 from J; bases not matched to a gene: 6. Germline V gene data show CDR1 as DFQATT and CDR2 as SNEGSKA (reference sequence). The CDR3 runs to 13 residues. The rearrangement links TRBV20-1 to TRBJ1-2; TRBD1 agrees at 9 bases. Sequencing used memory CD4+ T cells from blood. The receptor was isolated from a female donor in good health, serving as a healthy control. CDR3 protein: CSAKAGQGNGYTF. DNA for the CDR3: TGCAGTGCTAAGGCCGGACAGGGGAATGGCTACACCTTC.